The 18 T cell receptor beta chains presented below share a single source sample, sequenced in a study of regulatory T cells in long-lasting Graves disease. This sample's time point: newly diagnosed GD, antithyroid drugs for less than 3 months. The TCR library used RNA extracted from PBMCs. Arm-PCR of CDR3 regions and iRepertoire HTBI primers were the basis on which TCR beta libraries were built. Via MiXCR, TCRdb re-called the multiplex PCR reads, giving one row per CDR3 protein. This table holds over 350,000 distinct CDR3 sequences, approximately 15% found once. The same data also contributed to another study, on T cells in Graves' hyperthyroidism and ophthalmopathy.

The sequenced sample was peripheral blood mononuclear cells (PBMCs), obtained at new diagnosis, from a patient treated with antithyroid drugs. The receptors here all came from a woman aged 50 to 65 with Graves disease.

Only a few counts were recorded for this clonotype. The chain links TRBV5-1 to TRBJ1-1; D may be TRBD1 (5 bases). V was cut by 5 bases and J by 1 base, with 12 bases left in between. Per germline, CDR1 SGHRS and CDR2 YFSETQ. The CDR3 contains 14 residues. CDR3 amino acids: CASSRDGQNTEAFF. The CDR3 DNA is TGCGCCAGCAGTCGGGACGGACAGAACACTGAAGCTTTCTTT.

There are many counts of this clonotype. The chain is built from TRBV28 and TRBJ1-1; the D gene is possibly TRBD1 (5 bases). The CDR3 has 13 residues. CDR1 and CDR2 (germline): MDHEN, SYDVKM. The germline V and J ends were trimmed by 6 bases and 1 base, with 9 bases remaining between them. This chain's CDR3 is CASSLRGNTEAFF. CDR3 nucleotide sequence: TGTGCCAGCAGCTTGAGGGGGAACACTGAAGCTTTCTTT.

This clonotype has a count of ten or more. The rearrangement uses TRBV28 and TRBJ2-2; maybe TRBD2 (5 bases). This CDR3 is built from 14 residues. The germline V and J ends were trimmed by 4 bases and 3 bases, with 9 bases remaining between them. CDR1 and CDR2 from the germline V gene are MDHEN and SYDVKM. CDR3 DNA sequence: TGTGCCAGCAGTTGGGAGCGCGACACCGGGGAGCTGTTTTTT. Amino acids: CASSWERDTGELFF.

The CDR3 region has the DNA TGTGCCAGCAGTGACATACAGGGGAGCAATCAGCCCCAGCATTTT. Translated: CASSDIQGSNQPQHF. The V gene is TRBV6-1, the J gene TRBJ1-5; 7 bases are shared with TRBD1. The CDR3 consists of 15 residues. V dropped 3 bases and J dropped 1; count of bases not matched to a gene: 3. Germline V lookup: CDR1 MNHNS, CDR2 SASEGT.

This clonotype was seen only a few times. V gene TRBV10-3 combines with J gene TRBJ1-1; 8 bases are shared with TRBD1. Trimming took 6 bases from V and 5 from J; bases not matched to a gene: 14. The CDR3 is 16 residues long. Germline lookup yields CDR1 ENHRY and CDR2 SYGVKD. Written as DNA, the CDR3 is TGTGCCATCAGGAAATCTACCGGACAGGGATCGACTGAAGCTTTCTTT. This encodes CAIRKSTGQGSTEAFF.

This clonotype has a handful of counts. For the CDR3, the DNA is TGTGCCAGCATGAGCGGGACCACAGATACGCAGTATTTT. It codes for CASMSGTTDTQYF. V is TRBV6-1 and J is TRBJ2-3; 7 bases are shared with TRBD2. V lost 7 bases to trimming and J lost 2 bases; unmatched junction nucleotides: 3. The CDR3 spans 13 residues. Germline V gene lookup returns CDR1 MNHNS and CDR2 SASEGT.

V and J are TRBV5-1 and TRBJ2-7; tentatively, D is TRBD2 (6 bases). Per germline, CDR1 SGHRS and CDR2 YFSETQ. The CDR3 runs 14 residues. The V gene lost 2 bases and the J gene lost 3 bases, with 12 bases spanning the gap. CDR3 in DNA: TGCGCCAGCAGCTTTGGGACTGGAAACTACGAGCAGTACTTC. Translating it yields CASSFGTGNYEQYF.

CDR3 protein: CASSVGGNNNSPLHF. The CDR3 bases are TGTGCCAGCAGCGTCGGTGGCAATAATAATTCACCCCTCCACTTT. The rearrangement links TRBV9 to TRBJ1-6; D gene uncertain. CDR1 SGDLS and CDR2 YYNGEE come from the germline V gene. The V end lost 2 bases, the J end lost 5 bases, and 11 bases lay between the germline ends. The CDR3 runs to 15 residues.

Ten or more counts support this clonotype. This chain links TRBV2 with TRBJ1-5; D is ambiguous. Trimming left V 2 bases short and J 5 bases short, with 4 bases between. The CDR3 runs 12 residues. CDR1 and CDR2 from the germline V gene are SNHLY and FYNNEI. The CDR3 sequence is CASSEQYQPQHF. In nucleotides, the CDR3 is TGTGCCAGCAGTGAACAGTATCAGCCCCAGCATTTT.

This clonotype was observed at least ten times. The chain joins TRBV2 to TRBJ2-7; D may correspond to TRBD1 or TRBD2 (5 bases each). The CDR3 loop spans 16 amino acids. V was trimmed by 5 bases and J by 1 base, leaving 18 bases between them. Germline V CDR1 and CDR2: SNHLY, FYNNEI. CDR3 sequence (DNA): TGTGCCAGCAGTCCGGGACGGAGCTCTGGGTCCTACGAGCAGTACTTC. It translates to CASSPGRSSGSYEQYF.

This clonotype was detected many times. V usage is TRBV13 and J usage is TRBJ1-1; TRBD1 might be the D (6 bases). Trimming cost V 5 bases and J 1 base, with 14 bases left between them. The CDR3 loop spans 15 amino acids. Looked up from germline, CDR1 is PRHDT and CDR2 is FYEKMQ (reference sequence). CDR3 nucleotide sequence: TGTGCCAGCAGCGGGGTGGGGGACAAGAACACTGAAGCTTTCTTT. Translation: CASSGVGDKNTEAFF.

This clonotype was counted many times. CDR3 sequence reads: CASSPRTSGTYEQYF. CDR3 in DNA: TGTGCCAGCAGTCCACGGACTAGCGGCACCTACGAGCAGTACTTC. The chain links TRBV28 to TRBJ2-7; 10 bases align to TRBD2. The CDR3 runs to 15 residues. V was pared by 5 bases and J by 2 bases, with 6 bases of the junction left unmatched. Germline V gene lookup returns CDR1 MDHEN and CDR2 SYDVKM.

The chain is built from TRBV9 and TRBJ2-3; 10 bases are shared with TRBD2. Germline V gene lookup returns CDR1 SGDLS and CDR2 YYNGEE. The CDR3 covers 18 residues. J was trimmed by 0 bases and V by 3 bases; bases with no gene match: 10. The CDR3 spells CASSASYGLAASTDTQYF. The CDR3 nucleotides are TGTGCCAGCAGCGCCTCCTACGGACTAGCGGCTAGCACAGATACGCAGTATTTT. The whole variable domain, remainder taken from reference TRBV9 and TRBJ2-3, is DSGVTQTPKHLITATGQRVTLRCSPRSGDLSVYWYQQSLDQGLQFLIQYYNGEERAKGNILERFSAQQFPDLHSELNLSSLELGDSALYFCASSASYGLAASTDTQYFGPGTRLTVL.

V is TRBV5-1 and J is TRBJ2-7; TRBD2 might be the D (5 bases). The CDR3 is made up of 15 amino acids. From germline, CDR1 is SGHRS and CDR2 YFSETQ. The V end was cut by 0 bases, the J end by 0 bases, with 10 bases between. CDR3 region: CASSLVSGSSYEQYF. CDR3 bases: TGCGCCAGCAGCTTGGTATCGGGGAGCTCCTACGAGCAGTACTTC. Based on the CDR3 plus reference TRBV5-1 and TRBJ2-7, the full variable domain is KAGVTQTPRYLIKTRGQQVTLSCSPISGHRSVSWYQQTPGQGLQFLFEYFSETQRNKGNFPGRFSGRQFSNSRSEMNVSTLELGDSALYLCASSLVSGSSYEQYFGPGTRLTVT.

In this sample, this clonotype turned up many times. The chain recombines TRBV27 with TRBJ2-3, with 12 bases that match TRBD2. This CDR3 spans 20 amino acids. The V gene end was trimmed by 6 bases and the J gene end by 1 base; junction bases not matched to a gene: 17. CDR1 is MNHEY, CDR2 SMNVEV, per germline (reference sequence). The CDR3 spells CASSPRPGLAGAGGTDTQYF. In nucleotides, the CDR3 is TGTGCCAGCAGCCCTCGACCGGGACTAGCGGGCGCCGGGGGCACAGATACGCAGTATTTT.

This chain connects TRBV29-1 to TRBJ2-5; 7 positions match TRBD2. Germline trimming cut 6 bases from V and 6 bases from J; bases unmatched to any gene: 16. Germline V gives CDR1 SQVTM, CDR2 ANQGSEA. The CDR3 is 15 residues long. CDR3 DNA: TGCAGCGTCGATACAAGGGGCTTGGGAGGGAAGACCCAGTACTTC. Translation gives CSVDTRGLGGKTQYF.

The chain carries TRBV28 and TRBJ2-5, with 13 bases that match TRBD2. Germline V gene lookup returns CDR1 MDHEN and CDR2 SYDVKM. V lost 3 bases and J lost 5; bases outside the gene matches: 9. The CDR3 runs 17 residues. The CDR3 reads CASSFRTSGRGAETQYF. The CDR3 DNA reads as TGTGCCAGCAGTTTCCGGACTAGCGGGAGAGGCGCGGAGACCCAGTACTTC.

The chain recombines TRBV6-2 or TRBV6-3 with TRBJ1-1, with a possible D match to TRBD1 (5 bases). V lost 8 bases and J lost 0, with 10 bases in between. Germline CDR1 MNHEY, CDR2 SVGEGT. CDR3 length: 13 residues. DNA for the CDR3: TGTGCCAGCGGGGGAGGGATGAACACTGAAGCTTTCTTT. This translates into CASGGGMNTEAFF.